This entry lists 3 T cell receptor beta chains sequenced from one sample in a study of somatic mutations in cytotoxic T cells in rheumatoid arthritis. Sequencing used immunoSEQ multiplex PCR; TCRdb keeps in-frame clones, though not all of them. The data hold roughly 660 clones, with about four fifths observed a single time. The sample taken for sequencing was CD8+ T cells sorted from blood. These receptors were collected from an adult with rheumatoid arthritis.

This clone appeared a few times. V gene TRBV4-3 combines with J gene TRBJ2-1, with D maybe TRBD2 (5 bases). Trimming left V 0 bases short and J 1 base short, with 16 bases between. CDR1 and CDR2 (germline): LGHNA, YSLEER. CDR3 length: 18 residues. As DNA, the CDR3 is TGCGCCAGCAGCCAAGATCATTGGAGCGGTCCGTCCTACAATGAGCAGTTCTTC. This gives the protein CASSQDHWSGPSYNEQFF.

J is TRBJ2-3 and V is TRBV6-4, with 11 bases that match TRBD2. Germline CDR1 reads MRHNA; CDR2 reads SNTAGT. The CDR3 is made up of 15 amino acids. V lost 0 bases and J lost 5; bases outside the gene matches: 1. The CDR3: CASSDSSGGGDTQYF. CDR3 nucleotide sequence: TGTGCCAGCAGTGACTCTAGCGGGGGGGGAGATACGCAGTATTTT.

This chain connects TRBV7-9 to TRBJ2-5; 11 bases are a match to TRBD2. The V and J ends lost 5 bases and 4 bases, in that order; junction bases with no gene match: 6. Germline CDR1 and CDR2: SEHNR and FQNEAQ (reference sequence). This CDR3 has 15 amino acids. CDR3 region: CASSPLAGGLETQYF. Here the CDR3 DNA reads TGTGCCAGCAGCCCCCTAGCGGGAGGTTTAGAGACCCAGTACTTC.